This T cell receptor beta chain derives from a study of PD-1 blockade in classical Hodgkin lymphoma. This CDR3 has 18 amino acids. The germline V gene has CDR1 SGHDT and CDR2 YYEEEE. The V gene end was trimmed by 1 base and the J gene end by 2 bases; junction bases not matched to a gene: 7. Profiled with immunoSEQ multiplex PCR; TCRdb holds only in-frame clones, not every one. Altogether some 10,000 clones are present, 80% being singletons, with the ten largest covering roughly 33%. All patients relapsed after autologous stem cell transplantation, and brentuximab vedotin exposure varied. This chain connects TRBV5-6 to TRBJ2-3, with 13 bases matching TRBD2. This clonotype was sampled from a human donor with classical Hodgkin lymphoma. The source was peripheral blood mononuclear cells (PBMCs), collected before the second cycle of nivolumab. CDR3 in DNA: TGTGCCAGCAGCTTGTGGGAGACTAGCGGGAGGATCACAGATACGCAGTATTTT. It translates to CASSLWETSGRITDTQYF. The variable domain in full, with the rest retrieved from reference TRBV5-6 and TRBJ2-3, is DAGVTQSPTHLIKTRGQQVTLRCSPKSGHDTVSWYQQALGQGPQFIFQYYEEEERQRGNFPDRFSGHQFPNYSSELNVNALLLGDSALYLCASSLWETSGRITDTQYFGPGTRLTVL.